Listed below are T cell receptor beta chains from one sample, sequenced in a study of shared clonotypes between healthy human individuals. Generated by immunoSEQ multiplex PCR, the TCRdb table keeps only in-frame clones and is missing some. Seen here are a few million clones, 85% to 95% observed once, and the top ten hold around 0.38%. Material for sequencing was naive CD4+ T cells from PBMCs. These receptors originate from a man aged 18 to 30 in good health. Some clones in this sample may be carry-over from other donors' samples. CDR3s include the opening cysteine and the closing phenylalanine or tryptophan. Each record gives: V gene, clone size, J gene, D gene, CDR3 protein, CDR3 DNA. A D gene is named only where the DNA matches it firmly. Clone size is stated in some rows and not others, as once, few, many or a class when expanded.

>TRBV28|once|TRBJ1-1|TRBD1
CASRTGAMNTEAFF
TGTGCCAGCAGAACAGGGGCCATGAACACTGAAGCTTTCTTT
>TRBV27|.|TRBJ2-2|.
CASTPWTTNGELFF
TGTGCCAGCACCCCCTGGACTACCAACGGGGAGCTGTTTTTT
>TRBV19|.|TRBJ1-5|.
CASSIGGGGSNQPQHF
TGTGCCAGTAGTATAGGGGGAGGGGGATCCAATCAGCCCCAGCATTTT
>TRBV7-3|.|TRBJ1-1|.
CASSPRDRMNTEAFF
TGTGCCAGCAGCCCTAGAGACAGGATGAACACTGAAGCTTTCTTT
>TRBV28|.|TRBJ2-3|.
CASRTVRGFTDTQYF
TGTGCCAGCAGGACCGTCAGGGGTTTCACAGATACGCAGTATTTT
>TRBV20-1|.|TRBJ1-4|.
CSARTDEKLFF
TGCAGTGCTAGGACAGACGAAAAACTGTTTTTT
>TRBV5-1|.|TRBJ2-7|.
CASSPGVEQYF
TGCGCCAGCAGCCCTGGGGTCGAGCAGTACTTC
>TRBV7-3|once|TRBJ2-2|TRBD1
CASSNSQGATGELFF
TGTGCCAGCAGCAACTCACAGGGGGCCACCGGGGAGCTGTTTTTT
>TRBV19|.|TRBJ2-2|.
CASSIPRGSGTGELFF
TGTGCCAGTAGTATCCCCAGGGGATCGGGCACCGGGGAGCTGTTTTTT
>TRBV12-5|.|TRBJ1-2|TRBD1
CASGFSAGQVFYGYTF
TGTGCTAGTGGTTTTTCGGCTGGACAGGTTTTCTATGGCTACACCTTC